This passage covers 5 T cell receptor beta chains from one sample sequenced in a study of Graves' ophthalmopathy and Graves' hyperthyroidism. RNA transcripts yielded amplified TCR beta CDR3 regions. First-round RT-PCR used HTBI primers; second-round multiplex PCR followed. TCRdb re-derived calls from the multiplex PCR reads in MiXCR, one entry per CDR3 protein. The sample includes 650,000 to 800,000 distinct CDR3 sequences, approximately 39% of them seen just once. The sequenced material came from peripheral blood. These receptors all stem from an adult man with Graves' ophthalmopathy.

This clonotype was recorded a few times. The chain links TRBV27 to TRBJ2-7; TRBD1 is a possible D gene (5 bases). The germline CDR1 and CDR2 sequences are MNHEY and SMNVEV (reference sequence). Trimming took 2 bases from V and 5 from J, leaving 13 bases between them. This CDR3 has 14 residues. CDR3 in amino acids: CASSLVSRADEQYF. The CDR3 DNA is TGTGCCAGCAGTTTAGTTTCCAGGGCTGACGAGCAGTACTTC.

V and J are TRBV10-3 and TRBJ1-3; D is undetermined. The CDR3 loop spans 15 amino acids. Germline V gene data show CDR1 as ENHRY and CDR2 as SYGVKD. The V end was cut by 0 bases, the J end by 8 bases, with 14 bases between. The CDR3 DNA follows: TGTGCCATCAGTGAGTCGGAATCAGGCTTAGACACCATATATTTT. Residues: CAISESESGLDTIYF.

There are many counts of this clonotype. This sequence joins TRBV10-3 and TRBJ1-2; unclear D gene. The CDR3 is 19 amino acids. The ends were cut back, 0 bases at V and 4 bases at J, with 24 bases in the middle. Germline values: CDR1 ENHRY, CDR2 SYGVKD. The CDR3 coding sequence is TGTGCCATCAGTGAGTCGAGGTCGGCAGTGAGGTTGGGCTTCTATGGCTACACCTTC. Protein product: CAISESRSAVRLGFYGYTF.

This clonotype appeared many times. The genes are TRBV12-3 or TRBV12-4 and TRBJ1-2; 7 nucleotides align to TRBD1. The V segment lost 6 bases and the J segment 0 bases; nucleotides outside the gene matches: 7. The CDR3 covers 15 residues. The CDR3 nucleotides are TGTGCCAGCAGGATACAGGGGCTAGCTAACTATGGCTACACCTTC. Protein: CASRIQGLANYGYTF.

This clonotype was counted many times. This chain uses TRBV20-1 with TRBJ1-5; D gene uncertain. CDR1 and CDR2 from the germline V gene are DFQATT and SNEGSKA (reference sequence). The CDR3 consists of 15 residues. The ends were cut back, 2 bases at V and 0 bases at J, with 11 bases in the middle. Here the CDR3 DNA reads TGCAGTGCTAGAACCCCGGTCGGTAGCAATCAGCCCCAGCATTTT. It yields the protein CSARTPVGSNQPQHF.